Sequencing of this TCR beta chain was carried out in a study of blood T cell repertoires in COVID-19. The overall study: T cells, B-cell-depleted T cells, or PBMCs provided the cDNA or gDNA that served as material.

The V gene end was trimmed by 0 bases and the J gene end by 4 bases; junction bases not matched to a gene: 8. The CDR3 sequence is 16 residues long. Germline values: CDR1 MNHEY, CDR2 SVGAGI. As processed by the authors: Nucleated cell counts were estimated from reference gene primer amplification. Repertoires were generated with immunoSEQ multiplex PCR, while TCRdb's copy carries only in-frame clones and drops some. The D gene and trimming were derived from the DNA, and the V and J assignments and clone size from that table. Of some 200,000 clones listed, around 84% are singletons. This sequence originates from a human donor in a cohort sampled during active COVID-19. The sample comprised peripheral blood. The chain recombines TRBV6-5 with TRBJ1-2, with 7 bases matching TRBD1. The CDR3 protein is CASSYSRRRDSYGYTF. DNA for the CDR3: TGTGCCAGCAGTTACTCGAGACGGCGGGACAGCTATGGCTACACCTTC.